This T cell receptor beta chain came from a study of shared clonotypes between healthy human individuals. Study details: Donor composition was a couple of women and three men, aged 18 to 49.

Study-level results: Memory subsets had estimated richness that was generally smaller than that of naive subsets.

The assay was immunoSEQ multiplex PCR, and TCRdb's table has in-frame clones only and misses some. The data show some 2,400,000 clones, 90% to 96% seen once. V lost 0 bases and J lost 8, with 16 bases in between. This CDR3 is built from 15 residues. As for this clone: As yet, its antigen is unknown.

Researchers partitioned CD4+ cells into CD45RA+ naive and CD45RA-negative memory subsets. Source material: naive CD4+ T cells sorted from blood. Regarding subset: CD45RA+ positively selected. The chain uses TRBV23-1 and TRBJ1-2; D is perhaps TRBD1 (5 bases). TRBV23-1 has ORF status, its function being uncertain. The source of this sequence is a man younger than 35 in good health. As DNA, the CDR3 is TGCGCCAGCAGTCAATCGGGCGTCGGGACTGTAGGCTACACCTTC. As protein: CASSQSGVGTVGYTF.